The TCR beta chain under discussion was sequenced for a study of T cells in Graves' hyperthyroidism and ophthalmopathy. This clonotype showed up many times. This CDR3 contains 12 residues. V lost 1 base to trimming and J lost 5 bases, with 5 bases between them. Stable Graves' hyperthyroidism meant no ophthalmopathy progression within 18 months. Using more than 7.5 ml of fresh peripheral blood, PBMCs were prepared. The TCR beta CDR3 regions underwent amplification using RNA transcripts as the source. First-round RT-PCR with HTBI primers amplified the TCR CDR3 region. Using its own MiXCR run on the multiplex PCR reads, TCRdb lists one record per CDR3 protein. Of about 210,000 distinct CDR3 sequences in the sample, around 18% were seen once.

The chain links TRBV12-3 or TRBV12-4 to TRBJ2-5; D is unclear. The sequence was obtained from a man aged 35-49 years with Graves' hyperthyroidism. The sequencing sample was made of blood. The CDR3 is CASSLGWETQYF. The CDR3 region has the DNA TGTGCCAGCAGTTTAGGGTGGGAGACCCAGTACTTC.